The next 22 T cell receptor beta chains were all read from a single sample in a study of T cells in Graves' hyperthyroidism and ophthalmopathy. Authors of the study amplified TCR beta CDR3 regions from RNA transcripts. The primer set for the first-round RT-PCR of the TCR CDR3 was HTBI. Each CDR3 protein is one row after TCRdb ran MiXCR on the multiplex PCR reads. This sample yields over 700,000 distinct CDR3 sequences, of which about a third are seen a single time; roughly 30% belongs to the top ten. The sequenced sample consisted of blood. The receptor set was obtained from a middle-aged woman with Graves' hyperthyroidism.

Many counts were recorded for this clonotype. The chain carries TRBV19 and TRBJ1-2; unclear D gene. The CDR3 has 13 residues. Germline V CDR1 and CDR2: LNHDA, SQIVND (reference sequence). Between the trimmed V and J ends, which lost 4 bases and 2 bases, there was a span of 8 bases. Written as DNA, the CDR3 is TGTGCCAGTAGTACCCGGGCGAACTATGGCTACACCTTC. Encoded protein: CASSTRANYGYTF.

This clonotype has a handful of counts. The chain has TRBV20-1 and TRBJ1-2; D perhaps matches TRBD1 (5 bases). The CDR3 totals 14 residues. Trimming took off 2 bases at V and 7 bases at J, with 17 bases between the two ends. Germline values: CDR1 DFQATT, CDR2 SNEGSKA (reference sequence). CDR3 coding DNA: TGCAGTGCTAGATTGCCAGGGAGGTTGCGTGGCTACACCTTC. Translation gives CSARLPGRLRGYTF.

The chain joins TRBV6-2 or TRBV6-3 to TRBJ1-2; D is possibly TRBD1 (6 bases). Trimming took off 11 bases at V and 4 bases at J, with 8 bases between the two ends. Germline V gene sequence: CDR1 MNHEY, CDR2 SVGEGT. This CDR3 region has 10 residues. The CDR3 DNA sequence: TGTGCCGGACAGATCTATGGCTACACCTTC. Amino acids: CAGQIYGYTF.

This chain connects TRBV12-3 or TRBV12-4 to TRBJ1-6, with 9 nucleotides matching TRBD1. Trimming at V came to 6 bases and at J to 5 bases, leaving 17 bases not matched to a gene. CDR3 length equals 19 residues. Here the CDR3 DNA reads TGTGCCAGCAGCCAAGCCCTGTGGACAGGGGCAGCGGATAATTCACCCCTCCACTTT. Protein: CASSQALWTGAADNSPLHF.

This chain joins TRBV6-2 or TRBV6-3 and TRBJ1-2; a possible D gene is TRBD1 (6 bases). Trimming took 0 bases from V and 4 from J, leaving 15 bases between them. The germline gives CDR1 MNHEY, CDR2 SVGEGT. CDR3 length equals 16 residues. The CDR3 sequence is CASSYSSPTGIYGYTF. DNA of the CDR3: TGTGCCAGCAGTTACTCGAGTCCGACAGGAATCTATGGCTACACCTTC.

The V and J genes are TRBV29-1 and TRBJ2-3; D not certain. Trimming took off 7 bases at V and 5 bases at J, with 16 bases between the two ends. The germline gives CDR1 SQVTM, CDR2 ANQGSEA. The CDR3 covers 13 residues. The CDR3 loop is CSALSQGGDTQYF. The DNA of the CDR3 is TGCAGCGCTCTCAGCCAAGGTGGAGATACGCAGTATTTT.

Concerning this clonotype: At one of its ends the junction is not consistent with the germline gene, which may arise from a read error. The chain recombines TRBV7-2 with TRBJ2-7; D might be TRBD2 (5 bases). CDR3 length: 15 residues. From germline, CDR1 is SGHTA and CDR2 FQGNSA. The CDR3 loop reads CASSQVRGTTGEQYF. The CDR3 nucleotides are TGCGCCAGCAGCCAAGTGCGCGGCACGACGGGAGAGCAGTACTTC.

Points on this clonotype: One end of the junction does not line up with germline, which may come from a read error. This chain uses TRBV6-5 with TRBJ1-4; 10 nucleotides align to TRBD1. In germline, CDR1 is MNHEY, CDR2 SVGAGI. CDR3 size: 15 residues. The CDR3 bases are TGTGCCAGCAGGTGGGACAGGGGAGGAAGTGAAAAACTGTCTTTT. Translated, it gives CASRWDRGGSEKLSF.

CDR3 in amino acids: CASSPLDRSLYGYTF. Written as DNA, the CDR3 is TGTGCCAGCAGTCCTTTGGACAGGAGTCTCTATGGCTACACCTTC. This sequence joins TRBV7-2 and TRBJ1-2, with 7 bases fitting TRBD1. The CDR3 totals 15 residues. V dropped 6 bases and J dropped 4; count of bases not matched to a gene: 11. In germline, CDR1 is SGHTA, CDR2 FQGNSA.

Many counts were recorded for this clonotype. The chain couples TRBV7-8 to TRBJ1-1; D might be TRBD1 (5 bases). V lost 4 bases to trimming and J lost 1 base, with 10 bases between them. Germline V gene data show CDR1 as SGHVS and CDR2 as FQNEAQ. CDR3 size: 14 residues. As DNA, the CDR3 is TGTGCCAGCAGCTGGAAAGACAGGAACACTGAAGCTTTCTTT. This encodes CASSWKDRNTEAFF.

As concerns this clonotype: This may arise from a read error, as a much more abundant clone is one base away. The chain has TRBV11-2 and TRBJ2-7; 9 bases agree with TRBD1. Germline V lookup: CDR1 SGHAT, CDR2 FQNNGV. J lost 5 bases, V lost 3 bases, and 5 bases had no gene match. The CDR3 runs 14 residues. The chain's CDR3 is CASSFLQGAHEQYF. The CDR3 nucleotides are TGTGCCAGCAGCTTCTTACAGGGGGCCCACGAGCAGTACTTC.

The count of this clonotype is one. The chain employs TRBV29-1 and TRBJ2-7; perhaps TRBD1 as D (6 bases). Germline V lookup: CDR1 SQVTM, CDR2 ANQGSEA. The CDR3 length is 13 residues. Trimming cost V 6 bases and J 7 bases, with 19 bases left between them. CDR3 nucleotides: TGCAGCGTCCCTAGGGCAGGGGTCTGGGAGCAGTACTTC. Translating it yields CSVPRAGVWEQYF.

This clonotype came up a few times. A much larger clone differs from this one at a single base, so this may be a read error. The CDR3 nucleotides are TGTGCCGGCAGCCAGAGGGTTGAAAAACTGTTTTTT. It translates to CAGSQRVEKLFF. The chain couples TRBV7-9 to TRBJ1-4; D is uncertain. Germline V CDR1 and CDR2: SEHNR, FQNEAQ (reference sequence). The length of the CDR3 is 12 residues. The whole variable domain, filled in from reference TRBV7-9 and TRBJ1-4, reads DTGVSQNPRHKITKRGQNVTFRCDPISEHNRLYWYRQTLGQGPEFLTYFQNEAQLEKSRLLSDRFSAERPKGSFSTLEIQRTEQGDSAMYLCAGSQRVEKLFFGSGTQLSVL.

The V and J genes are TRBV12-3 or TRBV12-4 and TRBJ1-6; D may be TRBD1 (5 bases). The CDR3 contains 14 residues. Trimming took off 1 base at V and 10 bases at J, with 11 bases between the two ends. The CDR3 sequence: CASSLGGGGSPLHF. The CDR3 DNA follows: TGTGCCAGCAGTTTAGGTGGGGGGGGATCACCCCTCCACTTT.

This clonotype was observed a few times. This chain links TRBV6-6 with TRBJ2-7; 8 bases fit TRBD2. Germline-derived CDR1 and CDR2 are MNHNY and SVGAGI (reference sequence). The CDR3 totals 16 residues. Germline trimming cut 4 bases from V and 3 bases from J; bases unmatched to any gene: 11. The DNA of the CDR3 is TGTGCCAGCAGTTTCCTTTCTTTCAGCGGGAGCTACGAGCAGTACTTC. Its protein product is CASSFLSFSGSYEQYF.

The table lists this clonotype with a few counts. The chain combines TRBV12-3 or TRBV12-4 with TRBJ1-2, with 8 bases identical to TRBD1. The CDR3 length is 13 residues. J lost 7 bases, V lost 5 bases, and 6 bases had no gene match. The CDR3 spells CASSIQGESGYTF. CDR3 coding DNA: TGTGCCAGCAGTATACAGGGGGAGAGTGGCTACACCTTC.

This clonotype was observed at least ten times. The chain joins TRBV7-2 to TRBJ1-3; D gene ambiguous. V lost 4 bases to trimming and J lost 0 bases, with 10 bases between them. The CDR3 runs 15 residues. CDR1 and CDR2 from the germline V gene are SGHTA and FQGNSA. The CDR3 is CASSSQFFSGNTIYF. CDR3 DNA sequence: TGTGCCAGCAGCTCTCAGTTCTTCTCTGGAAACACCATATATTTT.

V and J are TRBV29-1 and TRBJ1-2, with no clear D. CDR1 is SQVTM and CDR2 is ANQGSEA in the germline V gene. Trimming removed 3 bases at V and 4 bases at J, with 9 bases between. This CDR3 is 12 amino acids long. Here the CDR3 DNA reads TGCAGCGTTGACGACGGGTTCTATGGCTACACCTTC. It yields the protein CSVDDGFYGYTF.

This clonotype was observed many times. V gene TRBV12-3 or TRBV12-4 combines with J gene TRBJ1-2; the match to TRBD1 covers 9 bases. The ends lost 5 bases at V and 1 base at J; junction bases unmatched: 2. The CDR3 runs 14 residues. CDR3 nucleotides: TGTGCCAGCAGTCCGGACAGGGGTAACTATGGCTACACCTTC. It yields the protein CASSPDRGNYGYTF.

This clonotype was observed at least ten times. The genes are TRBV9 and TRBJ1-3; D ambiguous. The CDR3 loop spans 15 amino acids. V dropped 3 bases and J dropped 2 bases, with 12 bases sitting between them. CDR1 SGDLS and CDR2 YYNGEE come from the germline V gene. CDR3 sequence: CASSETQGAGNTIYF. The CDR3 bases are TGTGCCAGCAGCGAAACGCAAGGAGCTGGAAACACCATATATTTT.

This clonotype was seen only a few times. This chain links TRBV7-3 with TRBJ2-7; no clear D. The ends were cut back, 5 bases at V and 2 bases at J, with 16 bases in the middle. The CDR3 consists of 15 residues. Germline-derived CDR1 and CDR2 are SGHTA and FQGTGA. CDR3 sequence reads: CASSRGESKAYEQYF. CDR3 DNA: TGTGCCAGCAGCAGAGGCGAGTCTAAGGCCTACGAGCAGTACTTC.

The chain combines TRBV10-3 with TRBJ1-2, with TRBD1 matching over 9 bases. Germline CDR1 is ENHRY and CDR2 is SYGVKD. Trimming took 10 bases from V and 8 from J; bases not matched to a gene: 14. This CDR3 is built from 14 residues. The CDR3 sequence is CASTYGTGKLGYTF. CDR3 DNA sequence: TGTGCCAGCACTTACGGGACAGGGAAACTCGGCTACACCTTC.